These 26 T cell receptor beta chains were all obtained from the same sample, sequenced in a study of beta chain features in type 1 diabetes. General observations from the study: Moderately but significantly shorter TCRB CDR3s were found in Type 1 diabetes patients in all four CD4+ subsets.

The sequenced template was cDNA made from the entire isolated RNA. Clones were sequenced by immunoSEQ multiplex PCR, and TCRdb holds only the in-frame ones, with some missing. This sample has hundreds of thousands of clones, with roughly 13% found just once. The antigens these receptors bind are not known. The sample consisted of naive CD4+ T cells from blood. Source of these receptors: a man younger than 30 with type 1 diabetes.

In its sample, this clone was seen a few times. The sample holds other DNA sequences that translate to the same CDR3. The chain carries TRBV5-1 and TRBJ1-2; D not certain. CDR1 and CDR2 (germline): SGHRS, YFSETQ. V lost 0 bases and J 4 bases, leaving 7 bases between the germline ends. The CDR3 is 13 residues long. The CDR3 nucleotides read TGCGCCAGCAGCTTGGACGGTTCCTATGGCTACACCTTC. Translation: CASSLDGSYGYTF.

This clone was counted a few times. At the DNA level, this CDR3 is encoded by other sequences in the same sample as well. CDR3 bases: TGTGCCTGGAGTGCAGGGAATGGCTACACCTTC. Translated: CAWSAGNGYTF. The gene calls are TRBV30 and TRBJ1-2; D is possibly TRBD1 (5 bases). The germline gives CDR1 GTSNPN, CDR2 SVGIG (reference sequence). CDR3 length: 11 amino acids. V dropped 1 base and J dropped 6 bases, with 6 bases sitting between them.

The chain couples TRBV5-1 to TRBJ2-2; possible D gene TRBD1, 6 bases. CDR1 is SGHRS and CDR2 is YFSETQ in the germline V gene. The CDR3 runs 15 residues. The V end lost 4 bases, the J end lost 7 bases, and 17 bases lay between the germline ends. This CDR3 reads CASSPQAPGDGELFF. The CDR3 DNA is TGCGCCAGCAGCCCACAGGCCCCAGGGGACGGGGAGCTGTTTTTT. Variable domain in full (rest from reference TRBV5-1 and TRBJ2-2): KAGVTQTPRYLIKTRGQQVTLSCSPISGHRSVSWYQQTPGQGLQFLFEYFSETQRNKGNFPGRFSGRQFSNSRSEMNVSTLELGDSALYLCASSPQAPGDGELFFGEGSRLTVL.

This chain connects TRBV5-4 to TRBJ2-6; D gene uncertain. The CDR3 has 13 residues. Germline CDR1 is SGHNT and CDR2 is YYREEE (reference sequence). Trimming cost V 0 bases and J 2 bases, with 0 bases left between them. The CDR3 loop reads CASSLAGANVLTF. In nucleotides, the CDR3 is TGTGCCAGCAGCTTGGCTGGGGCCAACGTCCTGACTTTC. The variable domain in full, with the rest retrieved from reference TRBV5-4 and TRBJ2-6, is ETGVTQSPTHLIKTRGQQVTLRCSSQSGHNTVSWYQQALGQGPQFIFQYYREEENGRGNFPPRFSGLQFPNYSSELNVNALELDDSALYLCASSLAGANVLTFGAGSRLTVL.

CDR3 region: CASSQPGQGKNIYEQYF. CDR3 DNA sequence: TGTGCCAGCAGCCAACCGGGACAGGGGAAGAATATCTACGAGCAGTACTTC. The chain couples TRBV14 to TRBJ2-7; 10 nucleotides match TRBD1. V shed 2 bases, J shed 3 bases, and the junction held 10 bases outside the gene matches. The CDR3 has 17 amino acids. The germline V gene has CDR1 SGHDN and CDR2 FVKESK.

This clone has just a few counts. This chain uses TRBV7-8 with TRBJ1-2; a possible D gene is TRBD1 (5 bases). The CDR3 covers 14 residues. Trimming left V 5 bases short and J 5 bases short, with 15 bases between. Germline V gene data show CDR1 as SGHVS and CDR2 as FQNEAQ. The CDR3 DNA reads TGTGCCAGCAGCGCAGCAGGGTGGCAGTATGGCTACACCTTC. As protein: CASSAAGWQYGYTF.

This clone turned up a few times. The rearrangement joins TRBV28 to TRBJ1-5; D uncertain. Germline V lookup: CDR1 MDHEN, CDR2 SYDVKM. V gave up 6 bases and J gave up 6 bases, with 12 bases separating them. CDR3 length: 13 amino acids. The CDR3 loop reads CASSNPGSQPQHF. The CDR3, as DNA: TGTGCCAGCAGCAACCCGGGTAGTCAGCCCCAGCATTTT.

This chain links TRBV4-2 with TRBJ2-5; D gene uncertain. The CDR3 loop spans 13 amino acids. The V end lost 1 base, the J end lost 3 bases, and 6 bases lay between the germline ends. Germline CDR1 reads LGHNA; CDR2 reads YNFKEQ. CDR3 bases: TGTGCCAGCAGCCAAGTGTCGGAAGAGACCCAGTACTTC. Encoded protein: CASSQVSEETQYF.

In this sample, this clone turned up a few times. The sample contains more than one DNA sequence encoding this CDR3. The rearrangement links TRBV9 to TRBJ1-1; possibly TRBD1 for D (5 bases). Trimming shortened V by 3 bases and J by 1 base, and 7 bases separated the two germline ends. The CDR3 loop spans 13 amino acids. Germline V CDR1 and CDR2: SGDLS, YYNGEE. CDR3 DNA sequence: TGTGCCAGCAGCGCCGGGGGGAACACTGAAGCTTTCTTT. Protein sequence: CASSAGGNTEAFF.

This clone was found a few times. This chain connects TRBV6-5 to TRBJ1-1; D may be TRBD1 (5 bases). The germline CDR1 and CDR2 sequences are MNHEY and SVGAGI. The CDR3 covers 13 residues. Trimming shortened V by 4 bases and J by 4 bases, and 10 bases separated the two germline ends. The CDR3 bases are TGTGCCAGCAGTTCCAGGGACGGCACTGAAGCTTTCTTT. Residues: CASSSRDGTEAFF.

This clone showed up just a few times. The sample contains more than one DNA sequence encoding this CDR3. This chain connects TRBV7-9 to TRBJ1-5; TRBD1 might be the D (6 bases). The CDR3 spans 16 residues. Per the germline V gene, CDR1 is SEHNR and CDR2 is FQNEAQ (reference sequence). Trimming pared 1 base from V and 0 bases from J, leaving 10 bases between. CDR3 DNA: TGTGCCAGCAGCTTAGGGCCGGACAGTAGCAATCAGCCCCAGCATTTT. Translated, it gives CASSLGPDSSNQPQHF.

In the case of this clone: Distinct nucleotide sequences in the sample also encode this CDR3. V gene TRBV7-2 combines with J gene TRBJ1-1; D is unclear. The germline CDR1 and CDR2 sequences are SGHTA and FQGNSA. V dropped 1 base and J dropped 2 bases, with 8 bases sitting between them. This CDR3 spans 14 amino acids. The CDR3 region is CASSLGQGNTEAFF. CDR3 DNA sequence: TGTGCCAGCAGCTTAGGTCAAGGCAACACTGAAGCTTTCTTT.

The table lists this clone with a few counts. V and J are TRBV6-4 and TRBJ1-1; TRBD1 is a possible D gene (5 bases). This CDR3 region has 13 residues. Trimming removed 4 bases at V and 5 bases at J, with 11 bases between. Germline V gives CDR1 MRHNA, CDR2 SNTAGT. CDR3 sequence reads: CASSAPGGTEAFF. Here the CDR3 DNA reads TGTGCCAGCAGTGCTCCTGGGGGGACTGAAGCTTTCTTT.

V is TRBV25-1 and J is TRBJ2-1; tentatively, D is TRBD2 (6 bases). CDR3 length equals 15 residues. V dropped 3 bases and J dropped 7 bases, with 16 bases sitting between them. In germline, CDR1 is MGHDK, CDR2 SYGVNS. The CDR3 spells CASSDSGTPLNEQFF. The DNA of the CDR3 is TGTGCCAGCAGTGACTCCGGGACTCCATTGAATGAGCAGTTCTTC.

This clone was counted only a few times. The chain joins TRBV27 to TRBJ2-5, with D possibly TRBD1 on 6 matching bases. CDR1 MNHEY and CDR2 SMNVEV come from the germline V gene (reference sequence). The germline V and J ends were trimmed by 5 bases and 2 bases, with 12 bases remaining between them. This CDR3 region has 14 residues. CDR3 in amino acids: CASSLRTAQETQYF. DNA for the CDR3: TGTGCCAGCAGTCTCCGGACAGCACAAGAGACCCAGTACTTC.

The sample holds a few counts of this clone. At one end the junction does not follow the germline gene, possibly because of a read error. The rearrangement uses TRBV30 and TRBJ1-5; TRBD1 is a possible D gene (5 bases). The CDR3 runs to 18 residues. CDR1 and CDR2 (germline): GTSNPN, SVGIG (reference sequence). CDR3 nucleotide sequence: TGTGCCTGGAGTGGGGGAGGGGACCCGGGACTGGGCAATCATCCCCAGCATTTT. Its translation: CAWSGGGDPGLGNHPQHF.

This clone was detected only a few times. This chain joins TRBV7-3 and TRBJ2-1; TRBD1 agrees at 10 bases. Germline V gene lookup returns CDR1 SGHTA and CDR2 FQGTGA. V was clipped by 5 bases and J by 7 bases; unmatched bases: 8. This CDR3 comprises 15 residues. CDR3 DNA sequence: TGTGCCAGCAGCCCTGACAGGGGGCCTGTTAATGAGCAGTTCTTC. Translation: CASSPDRGPVNEQFF.

The chain carries TRBV4-3 and TRBJ1-5; D is unresolved. In germline, CDR1 is LGHNA, CDR2 YSLEER. V was trimmed by 1 base and J by 4 bases, leaving 8 bases between them. This CDR3 is built from 14 residues. CDR3 in DNA: TGCGCCAGCAGCCAAGCGGCAGTTAATCAGCCCCAGCATTTT. It is translated as CASSQAAVNQPQHF.

This chain uses TRBV7-9 with TRBJ1-1; the match to TRBD1 covers 7 bases. V shed 5 bases and J 4 bases; nucleotides not matched to a gene: 4. The CDR3 is made up of 13 amino acids. Germline values: CDR1 SEHNR, CDR2 FQNEAQ (reference sequence). The CDR3 nucleotides read TGTGCCAGCAGCACCGACAGGGTCACTGAAGCTTTCTTT. It specifies CASSTDRVTEAFF.

The rearrangement links TRBV30 to TRBJ1-1; D not resolved. Trimming shortened V by 0 bases and J by 14 bases, and 13 bases separated the two germline ends. The CDR3 spans 11 residues. CDR1 GTSNPN and CDR2 SVGIG come from the germline V gene (reference sequence). CDR3 loop: CAWSVAGLRFF. In nucleotides, the CDR3 is TGTGCCTGGAGTGTCGCCGGCCTTAGGTTCTTT.

The chain recombines TRBV30 with TRBJ2-1; the D gene is possibly TRBD2 (7 bases). Germline V gene sequence: CDR1 GTSNPN, CDR2 SVGIG (reference sequence). CDR3 length: 15 residues. V was shortened by 1 base and J by 4 bases, with 14 bases between the two germline ends. The CDR3, as DNA: TGTGCCTGGAGTGGTGGGGGGGCCCAATACAATGAGCAGTTCTTC. This sequence encodes CAWSGGGAQYNEQFF.

This clone has more than one count but fewer than ten. J is TRBJ2-2 and V is TRBV11-3; 8 nucleotides agree with TRBD1. Germline CDR1 is SGHNT and CDR2 is YENEEA. This CDR3 is built from 15 residues. J gave up 4 bases and V 5 bases, and 6 bases lay outside the gene matches. The CDR3 sequence: CASSPGQGRTGELFF. The CDR3 nucleotides read TGTGCCAGCAGCCCAGGACAGGGACGCACCGGGGAGCTGTTTTTT.

V gene TRBV6-1 combines with J gene TRBJ1-3; possible D gene TRBD1, 5 bases. With 3 bases removed from V and 1 base from J, the gap between germline ends came to 7 bases. The CDR3 is made up of 14 amino acids. Germline assignment: CDR1 MNHNS and CDR2 SASEGT. Here the CDR3 reads CASSERGSGNTIYF. The CDR3, as DNA: TGTGCCAGCAGTGAGAGGGGTTCTGGAAACACCATATATTTT.

This chain uses TRBV7-3 with TRBJ2-5; no definite D call. CDR3 size: 14 residues. With 6 bases removed from V and 1 base from J, the gap between germline ends came to 12 bases. Per germline, CDR1 SGHTA and CDR2 FQGTGA. CDR3 sequence reads: CASSSPPTQETQYF. Here the CDR3 DNA reads TGTGCCAGCAGTTCCCCTCCCACCCAAGAGACCCAGTACTTC.

This clone was recorded a few times. The CDR3 bases are TGTGCCAGCACCGGACCCAGGTCGTCTGGAAACACCATATATTTT. Protein product: CASTGPRSSGNTIYF. The V call is TRBV28, the J call TRBJ1-3; no clear D gene. The CDR3 extends over 15 amino acids. V lost 7 bases to trimming and J lost 1 base, with 14 bases between them. Germline V gene lookup returns CDR1 MDHEN and CDR2 SYDVKM.

The rearrangement links TRBV7-2 to TRBJ1-2; 11 bases map to TRBD1. J was trimmed by 6 bases and V by 5 bases; bases with no gene match: 17. Germline V gene data show CDR1 as SGHTA and CDR2 as FQGNSA. The CDR3 runs 18 residues. In nucleotides, the CDR3 is TGTGCCAGCAGCCACCCCCGGGACAGGGGGGATTTCAGGGATGGCTACACCTTC. Translated: CASSHPRDRGDFRDGYTF.